Below, 9 T cell receptor beta chains from the same sample are listed, as sequenced in a study of shared clonotypes between healthy human individuals. Clones were sequenced by immunoSEQ multiplex PCR, and TCRdb holds only the in-frame ones, with some missing. Of about 2.4 million clones listed, over 85% are singletons. The source material was naive CD4+ T cells sorted from blood. Subset described: CD45RA+ positively selected. These receptors came from a man between 18 and 35 years old in good health.

The chain couples TRBV4-1 to TRBJ2-1, with 10 bases lining up with TRBD2. V shed 0 bases, J shed 3 bases, and the junction held 2 bases outside the gene matches. The germline V gene encodes CDR1 MGHRA and CDR2 YSYEKL. This CDR3 contains 16 residues. CDR3: CASSQEGTSVYNEQFF. CDR3 DNA sequence: TGCGCCAGCAGCCAAGAAGGGACTAGCGTCTACAATGAGCAGTTCTTC.

The CDR3 region is CASTSDRGSGNTIYF. For the CDR3, the DNA is TGTGCCAGCACCTCGGATAGGGGCTCTGGAAACACCATATATTTT. The J gene is TRBJ1-3, the V gene TRBV6-1; possibly TRBD1 for D (5 bases). The CDR3 length is 15 residues. V was pared by 7 bases and J by 0 bases, with 13 bases between. Germline CDR1 and CDR2: MNHNS and SASEGT.

The chain combines TRBV21-1 with TRBJ2-7; the D call TRBD2 from the table was never checked on the DNA. TRBV21-1 has pseudogene status. This CDR3 spans 15 amino acids. The CDR3 sequence is CAKGRTSGIFAEQYF. In DNA form, the CDR3 reads TGTGCCAAGGGGAGGACTAGCGGTATCTTTGCCGAGCAGTACTTC.

The chain carries TRBV28 and TRBJ1-1; a weak D match, TRBD1 (6 bases). V was trimmed by 10 bases and J by 4 bases, leaving 16 bases between them. The CDR3 is 13 amino acids. Germline CDR1 reads MDHEN; CDR2 reads SYDVKM. In DNA, the CDR3 is TGTGCCACCGAGGTACAGGGAGGCACTGAAGCTTTCTTT. This translates into CATEVQGGTEAFF.

The chain joins TRBV6-6 to TRBJ1-2, with TRBD1 as a possible D gene (5 bases). CDR1 is MNHNY and CDR2 is SVGAGI in the germline V gene (reference sequence). V was shortened by 6 bases and J by 7 bases, with 15 bases between the two germline ends. The CDR3 sequence is 13 residues long. CDR3 in amino acids: CASSAPGEGGYTF. The CDR3 nucleotides are TGTGCCAGCAGCGCCCCGGGGGAAGGTGGCTACACCTTC.

The chain employs TRBV6-1 and TRBJ1-1; D remains unclear. CDR1 and CDR2 from the germline V gene are MNHNS and SASEGT. The CDR3 covers 14 residues. The V end was cut by 1 base, the J end by 3 bases, with 9 bases between. In DNA, the CDR3 is TGTGCCAGCAGTGAAGGGGGAGGGTACACTGAAGCTTTCTTT. Amino acid sequence: CASSEGGGYTEAFF.

The chain couples TRBV9 to TRBJ2-3, with 10 bases lining up with TRBD2. CDR3 length: 18 amino acids. Per the germline V gene, CDR1 is SGDLS and CDR2 is YYNGEE. V shed 0 bases and J 2 bases; nucleotides not matched to a gene: 9. The CDR3 sequence: CASSVDLAGAGATDTQYF. In nucleotides, the CDR3 is TGTGCCAGCAGCGTAGACCTAGCGGGGGCCGGTGCCACAGATACGCAGTATTTT. Complete variable domain (other parts from reference TRBV9 and TRBJ2-3): DSGVTQTPKHLITATGQRVTLRCSPRSGDLSVYWYQQSLDQGLQFLIQYYNGEERAKGNILERFSAQQFPDLHSELNLSSLELGDSALYFCASSVDLAGAGATDTQYFGPGTRLTVL.

The chain employs TRBV6-5 and TRBJ1-2, with D hard to call. Trimming cost V 0 bases and J 8 bases, with 10 bases left between them. The V gene's germline CDR1 is MNHEY and CDR2 SVGAGI. This CDR3 region has 13 residues. The DNA of the CDR3 is TGTGCCAGCAGTTACTCGTCAATTAGCGGCTACACCTTC. This encodes CASSYSSISGYTF.

Concerning this clone: Other DNA sequences in the same sample also yield this CDR3. J is TRBJ1-1 and V is TRBV6-5, with D maybe TRBD1 (6 bases). CDR1 and CDR2 (germline): MNHEY, SVGAGI. V gave up 6 bases and J gave up 2 bases, with 10 bases separating them. The CDR3 is 13 residues long. CDR3 nucleotide sequence: TGTGCCAGCAGCCGAGGGGGAAACACTGAAGCTTTCTTT. It encodes CASSRGGNTEAFF.